A selection of T cell receptor beta chains follows, all from one sample in a study of cytomegalovirus exposure and HLA in healthy donors. Here immunoSEQ multiplex PCR was the method, and the copy in TCRdb shows in-frame clones only, minus some. The sample lists some 170,000 clones; under 85% were seen once. Sequencing was carried out using PBMCs. The receptors were sampled from a human donor in good health. The CDR3 runs from the conserved cysteine through the conserved F or W. The D gene is left open where the match is weak. The listing skips clone size in some rows; elsewhere it reads once, few, many or a size class.

TRBJ1-2,TRBV5-4,-,-,CASSLAAVLGGYTF,TGTGCCAGCAGCTTAGCGGCCGTTTTAGGCGGCTACACCTTC
TRBJ1-2,TRBV28,-,TRBD1,CASSLAQTGGRHGYTF,TGTGCCAGCAGTTTAGCCCAGACAGGGGGGAGACATGGCTACACCTTC
TRBJ1-6,TRBV13,-,TRBD1,CASTLNRGSPLHF,TGTGCCAGCACCCTAAACAGGGGTTCACCCCTCCACTTT
TRBJ1-2,TRBV5-6,-,TRBD1,CASTRGGGFGYTF,TGTGCCAGCACCCGAGGGGGCGGCTTTGGCTACACCTTC
TRBJ2-5,TRBV18,-,-,CASSPTELSQYF,TGTGCCAGCTCACCGACGGAGTTGTCCCAGTACTTC
TRBJ1-5,TRBV7-8,-,TRBD1,CASSVTGVSNQPQHF,TGTGCCAGCAGCGTGACAGGGGTTAGCAATCAGCCCCAGCATTTT
TRBJ1-6,TRBV5-8,-,-,CASSVAGDSPLHF,TGTGCCAGCAGCGTTGCAGGGGACTCACCCCTCCACTTT
TRBJ2-1,TRBV6-5,once,-,CASGGSSYNEQFF,TGTGCCAGCGGGGGCTCTTCCTACAATGAGCAGTTCTTC
TRBJ1-4,TRBV25-1,-,-,CASSYPGERSKLFF,TGTGCCAGCAGTTATCCAGGGGAGCGCTCAAAACTGTTTTTT
TRBJ2-7,TRBV6-4,-,-,CASSDAGVSYEQYF,TGTGCCAGCAGTGACGCAGGGGTTTCTTACGAGCAGTACTTC
TRBJ2-3,TRBV7-3,-,-,CASSFNQNTDTQYF,TGTGCCAGCAGCTTTAACCAGAACACAGATACGCAGTATTTT
TRBJ2-1,TRBV9,-,-,CASSRGTDYNEQFF,TGTGCCAGCAGCCGCGGGACAGACTACAATGAGCAGTTCTTC
TRBJ2-2,TRBV14,-,TRBD2,CASSHLPGLAGTGELFF,TGTGCCAGCAGCCACTTACCGGGACTAGCGGGCACCGGGGAGCTGTTTTTT
TRBJ2-1,TRBV27,-,-,CASSFPGQEQFF,TGTGCCAGCAGTTTCCCCGGACAGGAGCAGTTCTTC
TRBJ2-1,TRBV10-3,-,TRBD1,CAISESTPGTGNNEQFF,TGTGCCATCAGTGAGTCGACCCCCGGGACAGGGAACAATGAGCAGTTCTTC
TRBJ1-2,TRBV18,few,TRBD1,CASSPPGDRGRGYTF,TGTGCCAGCTCACCACCGGGGGACAGGGGGCGCGGCTACACCTTC
TRBJ1-5,TRBV4-1,-,-,CASSQGLVRGGVYQPQHF,TGCGCCAGCAGCCAAGGGCTAGTCCGGGGTGGGGTTTATCAGCCCCAGCATTTT
TRBJ2-4,TRBV7-9,few,TRBD2,CASNPPGLEDIQYF,TGTGCCAGCAACCCCCCGGGACTAGAAGACATTCAGTACTTC
TRBJ2-1,TRBV9,-,-,CASSPQGTGGYNEQFF,TGTGCCAGCAGCCCCCAGGGGACGGGAGGCTACAATGAGCAGTTCTTC
TRBJ2-5,TRBV20-1,few,-,CSAEWETQYF,TGCAGTGCCGAGTGGGAGACCCAGTACTTC
TRBJ1-5,TRBV6-5,once,-,CASSSTHPGNQPQHF,TGTGCCAGCAGTTCTACTCACCCAGGGAATCAGCCCCAGCATTTT
TRBJ1-4,TRBV7-9,few,-,CASSQSGGAGEKLFF,TGTGCCAGCAGCCAATCCGGGGGGGCAGGTGAAAAACTGTTTTTT
TRBJ1-3,TRBV11-2,-,TRBD1,CASSLGQNSGNTIYF,TGTGCCAGCAGCTTGGGACAGAACTCTGGAAACACCATATATTTT
TRBJ2-5,TRBV9,-,TRBD1,CASSVGWGQGQETQYF,TGTGCCAGCAGCGTAGGATGGGGACAGGGCCAAGAGACCCAGTACTTC
TRBJ1-4,TRBV27,-,TRBD1,CASSRDRRGTNEKLFF,TGTGCCAGCAGTCGGGACAGGAGGGGTACTAATGAAAAACTGTTTTTT
TRBJ1-2,TRBV5-4,once,TRBD1,CASSLVVTGVLGYTF,TGTGCCAGCAGCTTGGTAGTGACAGGGGTGTTGGGCTACACCTTC
TRBJ2-7,TRBV27,-,-,CASSLGTSLYEQYF,TGTGCCAGCAGTTTAGGGACATCTTTATACGAGCAGTACTTC
TRBJ1-2,TRBV2,-,-,CASSEANEGGYGYTF,TGTGCCAGCAGTGAAGCGAATGAGGGTGGGTATGGCTACACCTTC
TRBJ2-3,TRBV7-9,-,-,CASSPTTGSSTDTQYF,TGTGCCAGCAGCCCCACGACGGGGTCTAGCACAGATACGCAGTATTTT
TRBJ1-5,TRBV1,once,-,CTSSLKPDSKNQPQHF,TGCACCAGCAGTCTAAAACCGGACAGCAAAAATCAGCCCCAGCATTTT
TRBJ1-6,TRBV19,-,-,CASSGQSSCNSPLHF,TGTGCCAGTAGTGGACAGAGCTCCTGTAATTCACCCCTCCACTTT
TRBJ2-3,TRBV4-2,-,TRBD2,CASSQSTSGGGTDTQYF,TGTGCCAGCAGCCAATCGACTAGCGGGGGGGGCACAGATACGCAGTATTTT
TRBJ2-1,TRBV19,-,TRBD1,CASSWDRPGNEQFF,TGTGCCAGTAGTTGGGACAGGCCCGGCAATGAGCAGTTCTTC
TRBJ2-1,TRBV6-5,few,TRBD2,CASSRVAGGYNEQFF,TGTGCCAGCAGTAGGGTAGCGGGGGGCTACAATGAGCAGTTCTTC
TRBJ1-4,TRBV10-3,few,-,CAISESAGVNNEKLFF,TGTGCCATCAGTGAGTCGGCGGGGGTCAATAATGAAAAACTGTTTTTT
TRBJ2-3,TRBV4-1,-,TRBD1,CASSQLGQGVTDTQYF,TGCGCCAGCAGCCAACTGGGACAGGGGGTCACAGATACGCAGTATTTT
TRBJ1-4,TRBV7-9,-,TRBD1,CASSSRTGMGMTEKLFF,TGTGCCAGCAGCTCGAGGACAGGAATGGGGATGACTGAAAAACTGTTTTTT
TRBJ1-1,TRBV6-5,-,TRBD1,CASSLQGVVYTEAFF,TGTGCCAGCAGTCTACAGGGGGTTGTTTACACTGAAGCTTTCTTT
TRBJ1-3,TRBV5-4,-,-,CASSLAPSAGNTIYF,TGTGCCAGCAGCTTGGCCCCATCAGCTGGAAACACCATATATTTT
TRBJ2-1,TRBV7-3,once,TRBD2,CASSSLPSGGAFNEQFF,TGTGCCAGCAGCTCCCTCCCTAGCGGGGGGGCCTTTAATGAGCAGTTCTTC
TRBJ2-1,TRBV10-3,once,TRBD1,CAIRVIGGLSSYNEQFF,TGTGCCATCAGGGTCATAGGGGGCTTGAGCTCCTACAATGAGCAGTTCTTC
TRBJ1-6,TRBV4-1,few,TRBD1,CASSSPDRRKNSPLHF,TGCGCCAGCAGCTCCCCGGACAGGCGAAAGAATTCACCCCTCCACTTT
TRBJ2-3,TRBV7-3,few,-,CASSSSGSDTQYF,TGTGCCAGCAGCTCTTCGGGGTCAGATACGCAGTATTTT
TRBJ2-3,TRBV15,few,TRBD2,CATSSGLARTDTQYF,TGTGCCACCAGCAGCGGACTAGCCCGCACAGATACGCAGTATTTT
TRBJ1-4,TRBV7-3,-,-,CASSETATNEKLFF,TGTGCCAGCAGCGAGACAGCAACTAATGAAAAACTGTTTTTT
TRBJ2-2,TRBV18,-,-,CASSGQGTNTGELFF,TGTGCCAGCTCAGGGCAGGGGACCAACACCGGGGAGCTGTTCTTT
TRBJ2-1,TRBV7-9,-,TRBD1,CASSLGGGTGTMNEQFF,TGTGCCAGCAGCTTGGGGGGCGGGACAGGGACGATGAATGAGCAGTTCTTC
TRBJ1-5,TRBV30,-,-,CAWSEFGVGNQPQHF,TGTGCCTGGAGTGAATTCGGAGTGGGCAATCAGCCCCAGCATTTT
TRBJ1-1,TRBV29-1,-,-,CSVEAAGTLGTEAFF,TGCAGCGTTGAAGCGGCTGGGACACTGGGCACTGAAGCTTTCTTT
TRBJ2-4,TRBV5-6,-,TRBD2,CASSTQTSGGFKNIQYF,TGTGCCAGCAGCACTCAGACTAGCGGGGGGTTCAAAAACATTCAGTACTTC
TRBJ1-1,TRBV7-3,-,-,CASSTTANTEAFF,TGTGCCAGCAGTACGACAGCTAACACTGAAGCTTTCTTT
TRBJ1-1,TRBV4-1,-,-,CASSLEGVEAFF,TGCGCCAGCAGCCTCGAGGGGGTGGAAGCTTTCTTT
TRBJ2-2,TRBV30,-,-,CAAIPRGRGHANTGELFF,TGTGCCGCCATCCCCCGGGGCAGGGGTCACGCGAACACCGGGGAGCTGTTTTTT